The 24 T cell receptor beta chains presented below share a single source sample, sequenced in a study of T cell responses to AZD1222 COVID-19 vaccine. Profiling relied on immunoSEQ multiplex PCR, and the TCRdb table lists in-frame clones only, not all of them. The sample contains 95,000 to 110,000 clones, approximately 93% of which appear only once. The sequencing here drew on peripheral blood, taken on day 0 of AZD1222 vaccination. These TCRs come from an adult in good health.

The CDR3 loop is CAWSEGGTGGNTIYF. The CDR3 DNA follows: TGTGCCTGGAGTGAGGGGGGCACGGGAGGAAACACCATATATTTT. This chain links TRBV30 with TRBJ1-3; possibly TRBD1 for D (6 bases). The CDR3 has 15 amino acids. The germline gives CDR1 GTSNPN, CDR2 SVGIG (reference sequence). V lost 1 base and J lost 4, with 14 bases in between.

The CDR3: CASSLNPQGITYEQYF. The CDR3 DNA is TGTGCCAGCAGCTTAAACCCACAGGGTATAACCTACGAGCAGTACTTC. This chain links TRBV7-8 with TRBJ2-7; tentatively, D is TRBD1 (6 bases). Germline V gene lookup returns CDR1 SGHVS and CDR2 FQNEAQ. The CDR3 has 16 residues. V shed 2 bases and J shed 2 bases, with 16 bases lying between them.

The CDR3 sequence: CASTPPGPYNEQFF. Here the CDR3 DNA reads TGTGCCAGTACCCCCCCGGGGCCCTACAATGAGCAGTTCTTC. The V call is TRBV19, the J call TRBJ2-1; TRBD1 or TRBD2 may be the D gene (5 bases each). V dropped 7 bases and J dropped 2 bases, with 12 bases sitting between them. The CDR3 sequence is 14 residues long. CDR1 is LNHDA and CDR2 is SQIVND in the germline V gene (reference sequence).

The DNA of the CDR3 is TGTGCCAGCAGCTTAATTGGGGATACGCAGTATTTT. Translating gives CASSLIGDTQYF. The J gene is TRBJ2-3, the V gene TRBV7-9; D gene unclear. The V gene lost 2 bases and the J gene lost 6 bases, with 6 bases spanning the gap. Germline CDR1 SEHNR, CDR2 FQNEAQ (reference sequence). The CDR3 spans 12 residues.

This CDR3 reads CASREGRVSSDTQYF. CDR3 bases: TGTGCCAGCAGGGAGGGGAGGGTCAGCTCCGATACGCAGTATTTT. The chain carries TRBV28 and TRBJ2-3, with 7 bases that match TRBD2. Germline V gene data show CDR1 as MDHEN and CDR2 as SYDVKM. The CDR3 consists of 15 residues. V was clipped by 6 bases and J by 6 bases; unmatched bases: 12.

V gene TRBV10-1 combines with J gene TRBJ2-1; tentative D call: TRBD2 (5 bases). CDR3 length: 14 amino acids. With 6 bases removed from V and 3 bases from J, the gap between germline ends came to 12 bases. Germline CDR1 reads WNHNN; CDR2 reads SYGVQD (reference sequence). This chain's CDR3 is CASSHSGVYNEQFF. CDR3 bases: TGCGCCAGCAGCCACAGCGGAGTCTACAATGAGCAGTTCTTC.

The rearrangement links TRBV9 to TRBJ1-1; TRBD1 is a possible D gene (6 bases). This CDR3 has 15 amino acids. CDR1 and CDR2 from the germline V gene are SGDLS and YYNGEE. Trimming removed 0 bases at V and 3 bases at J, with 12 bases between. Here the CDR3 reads CASSVGGGAYTEAFF. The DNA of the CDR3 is TGTGCCAGCAGCGTAGGAGGGGGGGCTTACACTGAAGCTTTCTTT.

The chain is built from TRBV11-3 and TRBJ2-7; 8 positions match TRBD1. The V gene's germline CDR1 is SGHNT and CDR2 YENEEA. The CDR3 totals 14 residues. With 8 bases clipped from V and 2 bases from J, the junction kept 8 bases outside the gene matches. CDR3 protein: CASSRQGQTYEQYF. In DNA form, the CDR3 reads TGTGCCAGCTCGCGACAGGGGCAGACCTACGAGCAGTACTTC. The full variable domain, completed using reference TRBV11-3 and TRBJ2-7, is EAGVVQSPRYKIIEKKQPVAFWCNPISGHNTLYWYLQNLGQGPELLIRYENEEAVDDSQLPKDRFSAERLKGVDSTLKIQPAELGDSAVYLCASSRQGQTYEQYFGPGTRLTVT.

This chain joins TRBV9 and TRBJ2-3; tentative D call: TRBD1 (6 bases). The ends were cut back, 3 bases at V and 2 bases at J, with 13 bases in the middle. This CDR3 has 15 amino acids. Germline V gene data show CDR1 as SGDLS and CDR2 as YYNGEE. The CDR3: CASSAWGHTTDTQYF. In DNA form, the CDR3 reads TGTGCCAGCAGCGCCTGGGGACACACCACAGATACGCAGTATTTT.

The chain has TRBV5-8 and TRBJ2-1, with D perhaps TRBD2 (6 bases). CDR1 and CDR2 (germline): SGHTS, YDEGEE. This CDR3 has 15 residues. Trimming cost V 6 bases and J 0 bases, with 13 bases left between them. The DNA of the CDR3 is TGTGCCAGCAACCGACTAGAAAGCTCCTACAATGAGCAGTTCTTC. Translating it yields CASNRLESSYNEQFF.

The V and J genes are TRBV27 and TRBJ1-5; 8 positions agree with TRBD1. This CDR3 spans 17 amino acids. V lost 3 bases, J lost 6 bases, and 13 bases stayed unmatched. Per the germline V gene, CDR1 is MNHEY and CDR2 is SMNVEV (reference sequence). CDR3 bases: TGTGCCAGCAGTTTGAAGCCCCCAGGGGGCGCGGGTCAGCCCCAGCATTTT. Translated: CASSLKPPGGAGQPQHF.

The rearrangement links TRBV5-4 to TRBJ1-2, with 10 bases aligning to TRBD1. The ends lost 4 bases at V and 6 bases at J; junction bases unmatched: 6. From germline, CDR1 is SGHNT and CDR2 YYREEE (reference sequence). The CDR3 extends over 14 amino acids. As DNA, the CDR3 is TGTGCCAGCAGCGTCGACGACAGGGGGCATGGCTACACCTTC. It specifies CASSVDDRGHGYTF. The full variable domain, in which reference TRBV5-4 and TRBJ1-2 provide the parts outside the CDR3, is ETGVTQSPTHLIKTRGQQVTLRCSSQSGHNTVSWYQQALGQGPQFIFQYYREEENGRGNFPPRFSGLQFPNYSSELNVNALELDDSALYLCASSVDDRGHGYTFGSGTRLTVV.

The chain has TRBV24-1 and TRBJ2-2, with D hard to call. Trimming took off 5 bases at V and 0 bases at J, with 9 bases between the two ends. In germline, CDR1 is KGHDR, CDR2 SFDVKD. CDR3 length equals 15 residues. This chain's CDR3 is CATSGRTANTGELFF. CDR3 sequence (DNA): TGTGCCACCAGTGGGCGAACAGCGAACACCGGGGAGCTGTTTTTT.

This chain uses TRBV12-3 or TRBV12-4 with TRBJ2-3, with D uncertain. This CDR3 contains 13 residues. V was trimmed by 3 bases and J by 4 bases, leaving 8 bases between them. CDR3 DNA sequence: TGTGCCAGCAGTTTGGTCGGTCCAGATACGCAGTATTTT. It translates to CASSLVGPDTQYF.

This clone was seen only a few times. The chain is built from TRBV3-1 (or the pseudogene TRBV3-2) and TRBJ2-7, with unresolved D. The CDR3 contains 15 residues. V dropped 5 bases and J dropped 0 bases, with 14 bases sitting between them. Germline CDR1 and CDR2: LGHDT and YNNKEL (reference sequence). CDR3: CASSGARKSSYEQYF. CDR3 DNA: TGTGCCAGCAGCGGCGCTAGGAAGAGCTCCTACGAGCAGTACTTC.

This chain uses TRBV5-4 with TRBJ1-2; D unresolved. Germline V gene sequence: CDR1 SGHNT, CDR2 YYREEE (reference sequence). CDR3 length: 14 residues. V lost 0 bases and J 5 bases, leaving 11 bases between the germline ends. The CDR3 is CASSLALASYGYTF. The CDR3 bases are TGTGCCAGCAGCTTGGCGTTGGCCTCTTATGGCTACACCTTC.

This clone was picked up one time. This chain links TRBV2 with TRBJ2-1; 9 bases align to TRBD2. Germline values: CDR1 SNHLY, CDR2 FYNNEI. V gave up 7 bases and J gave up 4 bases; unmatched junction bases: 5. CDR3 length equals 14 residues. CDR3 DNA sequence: TGTGCCAGCAATGGACTAGCGAGATACAATGAGCAGTTCTTC. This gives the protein CASNGLARYNEQFF.

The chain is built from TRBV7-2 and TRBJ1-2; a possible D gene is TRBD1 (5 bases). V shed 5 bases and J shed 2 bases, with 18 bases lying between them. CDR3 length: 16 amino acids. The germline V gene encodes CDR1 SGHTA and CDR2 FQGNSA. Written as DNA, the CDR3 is TGTGCCAGCAGCCTAGGACGGGCCAGGGAAAACTATGGCTACACCTTC. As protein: CASSLGRARENYGYTF.

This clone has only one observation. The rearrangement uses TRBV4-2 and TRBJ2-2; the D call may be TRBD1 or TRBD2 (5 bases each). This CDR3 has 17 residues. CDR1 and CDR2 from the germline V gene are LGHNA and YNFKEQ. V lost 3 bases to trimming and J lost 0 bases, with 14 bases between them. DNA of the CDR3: TGTGCCAGCAGCCAGGCTGGGACGGCGGCGAACACCGGGGAGCTGTTTTTT. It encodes CASSQAGTAANTGELFF.

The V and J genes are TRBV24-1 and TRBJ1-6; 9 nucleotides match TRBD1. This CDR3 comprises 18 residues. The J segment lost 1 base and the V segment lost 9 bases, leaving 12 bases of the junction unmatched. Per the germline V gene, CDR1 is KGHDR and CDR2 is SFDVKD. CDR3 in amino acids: CATSTGTGLVSYNSPLHF. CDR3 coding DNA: TGTGCCACCTCTACCGGGACAGGGCTGGTATCCTATAATTCACCCCTCCACTTT.

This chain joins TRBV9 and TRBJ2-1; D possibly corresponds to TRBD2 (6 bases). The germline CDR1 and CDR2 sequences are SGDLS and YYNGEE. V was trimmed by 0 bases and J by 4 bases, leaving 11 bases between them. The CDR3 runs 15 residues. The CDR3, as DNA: TGTGCCAGCAGCGTAGCCGGGCGGGAATACAATGAGCAGTTCTTC. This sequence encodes CASSVAGREYNEQFF.

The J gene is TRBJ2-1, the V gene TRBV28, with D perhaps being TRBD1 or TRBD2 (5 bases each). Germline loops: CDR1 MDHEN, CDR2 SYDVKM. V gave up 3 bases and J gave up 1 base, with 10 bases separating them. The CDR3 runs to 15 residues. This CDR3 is CASSFTGRSYNEQFF. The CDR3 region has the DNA TGTGCCAGCAGTTTTACGGGACGTTCCTACAATGAGCAGTTCTTC.

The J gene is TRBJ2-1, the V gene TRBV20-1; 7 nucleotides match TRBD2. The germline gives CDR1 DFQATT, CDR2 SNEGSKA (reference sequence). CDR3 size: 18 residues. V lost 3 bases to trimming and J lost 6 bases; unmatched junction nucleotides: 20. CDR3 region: CSASGFPDGGLDGNEQFF. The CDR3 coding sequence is TGCAGTGCTAGTGGATTCCCGGACGGCGGACTAGACGGCAATGAGCAGTTCTTC.

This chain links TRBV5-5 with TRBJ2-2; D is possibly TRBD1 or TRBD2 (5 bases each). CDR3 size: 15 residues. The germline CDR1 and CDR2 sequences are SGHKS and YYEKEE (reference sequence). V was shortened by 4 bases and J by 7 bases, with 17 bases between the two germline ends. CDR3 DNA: TGTGCCAGCAGCCGAAGGGAAACTAGGGGCGGGGAGCTGTTTTTT. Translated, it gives CASSRRETRGGELFF.